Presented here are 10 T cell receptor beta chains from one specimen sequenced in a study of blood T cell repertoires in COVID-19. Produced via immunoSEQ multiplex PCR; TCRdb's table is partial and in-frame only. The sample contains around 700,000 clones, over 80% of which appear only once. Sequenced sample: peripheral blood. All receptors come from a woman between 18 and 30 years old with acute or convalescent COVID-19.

CDR3 amino acids: CASSIDPKKPGNTIYF. CDR3 sequence (DNA): TGTGCCAGTAGTATAGACCCTAAAAAACCGGGAAACACCATATATTTT. This rearrangement joins TRBV19 to TRBJ1-3; D call uncertain. CDR1 and CDR2 from the germline V gene are LNHDA and SQIVND (reference sequence). Trimming removed 0 bases from V and 4 bases from J, with 13 bases in between. This CDR3 region has 16 residues.

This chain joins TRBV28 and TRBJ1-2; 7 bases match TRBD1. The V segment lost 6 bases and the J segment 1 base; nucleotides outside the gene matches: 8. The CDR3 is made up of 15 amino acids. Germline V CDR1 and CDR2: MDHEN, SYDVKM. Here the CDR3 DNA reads TGTGCCAGCAGCCGTCCCGGGACAGTTAACTATGGCTACACCTTC. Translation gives CASSRPGTVNYGYTF.

The CDR3 sequence is CASSQRQERYGYTF. The CDR3 coding sequence is TGTGCCAGCAGCCAAAGACAGGAGCGCTATGGCTACACCTTC. The V and J genes are TRBV5-4 and TRBJ1-2, with D maybe TRBD1 (6 bases). The V end lost 4 bases, the J end lost 4 bases, and 14 bases lay between the germline ends. CDR3 length: 14 residues. The V gene's germline CDR1 is SGHNT and CDR2 YYREEE (reference sequence).

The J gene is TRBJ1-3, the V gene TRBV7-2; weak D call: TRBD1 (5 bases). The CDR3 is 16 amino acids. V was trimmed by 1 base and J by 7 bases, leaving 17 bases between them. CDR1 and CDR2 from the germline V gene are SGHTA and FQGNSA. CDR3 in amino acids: CASSLGGASGGNTIYF. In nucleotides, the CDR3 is TGTGCCAGCAGCTTAGGCGGTGCGAGTGGGGGGAACACCATATATTTT.

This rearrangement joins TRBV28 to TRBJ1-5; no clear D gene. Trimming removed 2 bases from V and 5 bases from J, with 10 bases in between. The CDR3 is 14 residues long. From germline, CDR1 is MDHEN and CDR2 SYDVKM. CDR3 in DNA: TGTGCCAGCAGTTTAGGAGGAGGGTATCAGCCCCAGCATTTT. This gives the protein CASSLGGGYQPQHF.

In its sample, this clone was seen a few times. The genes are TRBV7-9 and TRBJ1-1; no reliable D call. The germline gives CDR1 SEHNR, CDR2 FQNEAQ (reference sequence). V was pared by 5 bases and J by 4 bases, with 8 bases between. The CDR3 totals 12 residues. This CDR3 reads CASSESTTEAFF. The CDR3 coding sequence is TGTGCCAGCAGCGAGAGCACCACTGAAGCTTTCTTT.

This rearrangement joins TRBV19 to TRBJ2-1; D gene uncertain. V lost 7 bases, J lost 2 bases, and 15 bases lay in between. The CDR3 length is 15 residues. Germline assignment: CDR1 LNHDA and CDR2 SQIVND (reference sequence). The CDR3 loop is CASTPLGEPYNEQFF. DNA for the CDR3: TGTGCCAGTACCCCCCTTGGAGAGCCCTACAATGAGCAGTTCTTC.

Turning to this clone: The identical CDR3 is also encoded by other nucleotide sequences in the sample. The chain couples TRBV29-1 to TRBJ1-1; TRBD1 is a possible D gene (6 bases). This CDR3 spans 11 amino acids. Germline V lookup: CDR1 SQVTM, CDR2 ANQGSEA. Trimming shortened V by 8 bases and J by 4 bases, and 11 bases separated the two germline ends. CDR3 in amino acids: CSSKGGTEAFF. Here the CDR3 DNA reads TGCAGCTCAAAAGGGGGCACTGAAGCTTTCTTT.

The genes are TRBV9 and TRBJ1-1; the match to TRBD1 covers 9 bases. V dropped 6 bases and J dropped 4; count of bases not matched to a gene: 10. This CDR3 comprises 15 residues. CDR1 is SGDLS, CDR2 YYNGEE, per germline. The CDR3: CASTTGQGTVTEAFF. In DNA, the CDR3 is TGTGCCAGCACCACCGGACAGGGGACGGTCACTGAAGCTTTCTTT.

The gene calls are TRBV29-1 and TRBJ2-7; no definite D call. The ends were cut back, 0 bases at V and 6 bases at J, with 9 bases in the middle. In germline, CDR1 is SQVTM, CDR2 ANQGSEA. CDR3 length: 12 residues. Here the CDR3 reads CSVEDSRPEQYF. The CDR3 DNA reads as TGCAGCGTTGAAGATTCCAGGCCCGAGCAGTACTTC.